These T cell receptor beta chains were read from a single sample in a study of blood T cells in healthy people across ages. TCRdb re-analysed the 5' RACE reads in MiXCR, keeping a single row per CDR3 protein. The sample lists around 990,000 distinct CDR3 sequences; about 25% were seen once. The same sample was also used in a study of T cells of mothers and their children.

Sequencing was performed on blood. These receptors originate from a girl aged 2 to 10 in good health. The CDR3 runs from the conserved cysteine through the conserved F or W. The order of the fields is V gene, CDR3 length, clone size, J gene, D gene, CDR3 protein, CDR3 DNA. The D gene is left open where the match is weak. The size entry is marked missing in some rows and otherwise reads once, few, many or a size class.

TRBV3-1	13	few	TRBJ1-1	NA	CASSPRESVEAFF	TGTGCCAGCAGCCCAAGAGAGAGCGTTGAAGCTTTCTTT
TRBV3-1	12	NA	TRBJ2-7	NA	CASSQEAREQYF	TGTGCCAGCAGCCAAGAGGCGCGCGAGCAGTACTTC
TRBV29-1	12	NA	TRBJ1-2	NA	CSAEGNREGYTF	TGCAGCGCCGAGGGTAACAGGGAGGGCTACACCTTC
TRBV4-1	17	NA	TRBJ2-5	TRBD2	CASSLVAGGPGGETQYF	TGCGCCAGCAGCCTGGTAGCGGGAGGGCCGGGAGGAGAGACCCAGTACTTC
TRBV12-3/TRBV12-4	17	NA	TRBJ2-5	NA	CASSPGQRATLRETQYF	TGTGCCAGCAGCCCCGGTCAACGGGCCACTCTCCGAGAGACCCAGTACTTC
TRBV11-2	12	NA	TRBJ2-7	NA	CASSPQSNEQYF	TGTGCCAGCAGCCCTCAATCCAACGAGCAGTACTTC
TRBV6-5	13	NA	TRBJ1-2	NA	CASSYSRGGGYTF	TGTGCCAGCAGTTATTCTAGGGGAGGCGGCTACACCTTC
TRBV11-2	15	NA	TRBJ2-2	NA	CASRRDNWNTGELFF	TGTGCCAGCAGACGGGACAACTGGAACACCGGGGAGCTGTTTTTT
TRBV12-3/TRBV12-4	15	NA	TRBJ1-2	TRBD1	CASSPGDRGSYGYTF	TGTGCCAGCAGTCCAGGGGACAGGGGATCCTATGGCTACACCTTC
TRBV29-1	14	few	TRBJ1-2	TRBD1	CSVRGQGVHYGYTF	TGCAGCGTCCGAGGCCAGGGGGTTCATTATGGCTACACCTTC
TRBV7-3	13	few	TRBJ2-1	TRBD2	CASSLGGSHEQFF	TGTGCCAGCAGCTTAGGCGGGAGCCATGAGCAGTTCTTC
TRBV7-3	13	few	TRBJ2-1	NA	CAGSLGGMNEQFF	TGTGCCGGCAGCTTAGGGGGGATGAATGAGCAGTTCTTC
TRBV7-6	14	few	TRBJ1-2	TRBD1	CASSLIQGTHGYTF	TGTGCCAGCAGCTTAATACAGGGGACCCATGGCTACACCTTC
TRBV29-1	14	few	TRBJ2-3	NA	CSVINSEKTDTQYF	TGCAGCGTCATTAACAGCGAGAAGACAGATACGCAGTATTTT
TRBV27	11	NA	TRBJ2-5	NA	CASYGPGTQYF	TGTGCCAGCTATGGGCCCGGGACCCAGTACTTC
TRBV7-3	15	NA	TRBJ2-5	TRBD2	CASSPVAGGPLEQYF	TGTGCCAGCAGCCCCGTAGCGGGAGGCCCGTTGGAGCAGTACTTC
TRBV18	14	many	TRBJ1-4	NA	CASSPNRVNEKLFF	TGTGCCAGCTCACCGAACAGAGTAAATGAAAAACTGTTTTTT
TRBV25-1	14	NA	TRBJ1-3	NA	CASSEWGVSDTIYF	TGTGCCAGCAGTGAATGGGGCGTGTCGGACACCATATATTTT
TRBV12-3/TRBV12-4	13	few	TRBJ1-5	NA	CASSRRAHQPQHF	TGTGCCAGCAGTCGCAGGGCCCATCAGCCCCAGCATTTT
TRBV12-5	19	NA	TRBJ2-1	NA	CASGPQGSGGGWSYNEQFF	TGTGCTAGTGGTCCCCAGGGCTCCGGGGGAGGATGGTCCTACAATGAGCAGTTCTTC
TRBV29-1	13	NA	TRBJ2-6	NA	CSVAQGKANVLTF	TGCAGCGTAGCCCAGGGGAAAGCCAACGTCCTGACTTTC
TRBV6-1	15	NA	TRBJ2-5	NA	CASSDRQGEAGTQYF	TGTGCCAGCAGTGATAGACAAGGGGAGGCGGGGACCCAGTACTTC
TRBV4-1	13	NA	TRBJ2-7	NA	CAGSRLIGYEQYF	TGCGCCGGCAGCCGATTGATCGGCTACGAGCAGTACTTC
TRBV4-3	16	NA	TRBJ2-7	NA	CASSQEFTVGSYEQYF	TGCGCCAGCAGCCAAGAGTTTACTGTAGGCTCCTACGAGCAGTACTTC
TRBV4-1	12	NA	TRBJ2-1	NA	CASSQVSDEQFF	TGCGCCAGCAGCCAAGTGAGCGATGAGCAGTTCTTC
TRBV2	15	NA	TRBJ2-5	NA	CASSVDGGRKETQYF	TGTGCCAGCAGTGTTGACGGGGGCCGTAAGGAGACCCAGTACTTC
TRBV4-3	18	NA	TRBJ2-1	TRBD1	CASSHRGLTGGDYNEQFF	TGCGCCAGCAGCCACAGGGGGCTGACCGGGGGAGACTACAATGAGCAGTTCTTC
TRBV12-3/TRBV12-4	13	many	TRBJ1-2	NA	CASSFEVGYGYTF	TGTGCCAGCAGTTTCGAGGTTGGCTATGGCTACACCTTC
TRBV29-1	12	NA	TRBJ1-2	NA	CSVGVSNYGYTF	TGCAGCGTTGGGGTTTCTAACTATGGCTACACCTTC
TRBV28	16	NA	TRBJ2-7	NA	CASTPRKGVDSYEQYF	TGTGCCAGCACTCCCAGGAAGGGCGTCGACTCCTACGAGCAGTACTTC
TRBV7-9	14	NA	TRBJ2-1	TRBD2	CASSPSGRPGVQFF	TGTGCCAGCAGCCCTAGCGGGAGGCCCGGGGTGCAGTTCTTC
TRBV12-3/TRBV12-4	14	few	TRBJ2-1	NA	CAIQVGRKYNEQFF	TGTGCCATCCAGGTAGGCCGGAAGTACAATGAGCAGTTCTTC
TRBV7-2	13	NA	TRBJ2-3	NA	CASSFPHTDTQYF	TGTGCCAGCAGCTTCCCCCACACAGATACGCAGTATTTT
TRBV19	15	NA	TRBJ1-1	NA	CATQLADSVNTEAFF	TGTGCCACCCAACTTGCGGACAGCGTCAACACTGAAGCTTTCTTT
TRBV6-5	16	NA	TRBJ2-1	TRBD2	CASSYSAGDAYNEQLF	TGTGCCAGCAGTTACTCAGCGGGGGATGCCTACAATGAGCAGCTCTTC
TRBV20-1	16	NA	TRBJ2-1	NA	CSARVPESPDFNEQFF	TGCAGTGCTAGAGTCCCGGAGAGCCCTGATTTCAATGAGCAGTTCTTC
TRBV6-5	14	few	TRBJ2-3	TRBD1	CASSLTGGIDTQYF	TGTGCCAGCAGCCTCACAGGGGGAATAGATACGCAGTATTTT
TRBV4-3	14	NA	TRBJ1-2	NA	CASSQEQGWHGYTF	TGCGCCAGCAGCCAGGAACAGGGATGGCATGGCTACACCTTC
TRBV7-9	13	NA	TRBJ1-2	NA	CASSFGGLAGYTF	TGTGCCAGCAGCTTTGGAGGCCTCGCTGGCTACACCTTC
TRBV2	16	few	TRBJ1-5	NA	CASSELGPYARQPRHF	TGTGCCAGCAGTGAACTTGGGCCCTATGCGAGGCAGCCCCGGCATTTT
TRBV5-8	11	few	TRBJ1-1	NA	CASSLEFEAFF	TGTGCCAGCAGCTTGGAGTTCGAAGCTTTCTTT
TRBV27	14	NA	TRBJ2-1	NA	CASSDSGGRNEQFF	TGTGCCAGCAGCGATAGCGGAGGGAGAAATGAGCAGTTCTTC
TRBV28	15	NA	TRBJ2-2	NA	CASSFGTGSVGELFF	TGTGCCAGCAGTTTCGGGACTGGGAGCGTCGGGGAGCTGTTTTTT
TRBV14	16	NA	TRBJ2-4	TRBD2	CASSQKLAGGGNIQYF	TGTGCCAGCAGCCAAAAGTTAGCGGGAGGTGGAAACATTCAGTACTTC
TRBV7-2	15	NA	TRBJ2-5	NA	CASSPGEVVLETQYF	TGTGCCAGCAGCCCAGGGGAGGTGGTGTTGGAGACCCAGTACTTC
TRBV29-1	15	few	TRBJ2-1	TRBD2	CSVETGLAGVKEQFF	TGCAGCGTAGAAACGGGACTAGCGGGAGTAAAAGAGCAGTTCTTC
TRBV11-1	13	NA	TRBJ2-7	NA	CASSLERGTATDF	TGTGCCAGCAGCTTAGAACGTGGGACGGCTACCGACTTC
TRBV6-2/TRBV6-3	17	few	TRBJ1-2	TRBD1	CASTPTGGLGQGIGYTF	TGTGCCAGCACACCAACCGGCGGCTTAGGACAGGGGATCGGCTACACCTTC
TRBV7-2	14	NA	TRBJ1-1	NA	CASSLALGDREAFF	TGTGCCAGCAGCTTAGCGCTCGGAGACAGGGAAGCTTTCTTT
TRBV5-1	16	few	TRBJ1-1	TRBD1	CASSLVDRGLNTEAFF	TGCGCCAGCAGCTTGGTGGACAGGGGACTGAACACTGAAGCTTTCTTT
TRBV5-1	14	few	TRBJ2-5	NA	CASSLSMVGETRYF	TGCGCCAGCAGCTTGAGTATGGTCGGAGAGACCCGGTACTTC
TRBV25-1	12	NA	TRBJ2-2	NA	CASSGYSGELFF	TGTGCCAGCAGTGGATACTCGGGGGAGCTGTTTTTT
TRBV24-1	14	few	TRBJ1-5	NA	CATSDFNSNQPQHF	TGTGCCACCAGTGATTTCAACAGCAATCAGCCCCAGCATTTT
TRBV15	13	few	TRBJ2-1	TRBD2	CATKTSGGPRQFF	TGTGCCACCAAGACTAGCGGGGGGCCGAGGCAGTTCTTC
TRBV7-3	15	few	TRBJ1-2	NA	CASSLYGRGNYGYTF	TGTGCCAGCAGCTTATATGGCAGGGGTAACTATGGCTACACCTTC
TRBV29-1	18	few	TRBJ1-1	NA	CSVESSPLRKHMNTEAFF	TGCAGCGTTGAATCCTCTCCGCTCCGGAAGCACATGAACACTGAAGCTTTCTTT
TRBV7-9	15	NA	TRBJ2-3	NA	CASSLLGLAGDTQYF	TGTGCCAGCAGCTTACTCGGACTGGCGGGAGATACGCAGTATTTT
TRBV5-1	16	few	TRBJ1-2	TRBD1	CASSLSGDRANYGYTF	TGCGCCAGCAGCTTGTCGGGGGACAGGGCTAACTATGGCTACACCTTC
TRBV4-1	17	NA	TRBJ2-1	TRBD2	CASSQDGGGSSYNEQFF	TGCGCCAGCAGCCAAGATGGCGGGGGTAGCTCCTACAATGAGCAGTTCTTC
TRBV7-9	13	NA	TRBJ2-6	NA	CASRVAGANVLTF	TGTGCCAGCAGGGTTGCTGGGGCCAACGTCCTGACTTTC